Listed below are T cell receptor beta chains from one sample, sequenced in a study of blood T cells in healthy people across ages. In TCRdb, the 5' RACE reads were re-called with MiXCR into one record per CDR3 protein. The table lists roughly 1,500,000 distinct CDR3 sequences, 42% of them singletons. Source material: blood. These receptors all come from a woman in her late teens or twenties in good health. Both conserved end residues are part of each CDR3. The D gene is left open where the match is weak. The size of a clone is reported for some rows only, either as once, few or many, or as a class for expanded clones.

CDR3 DNA	CDR3 protein	clone size	V gene	J gene	D gene
TGTGCCAGCAGTCCCCCCGGCGCAGGGAGCAAAAACATTCAGTACTTC	CASSPPGAGSKNIQYF	-	TRBV28	TRBJ2-4	-
TGTGCCAGCAGTTTGATTGGGGCTAACACTGAAGCTTTCTTT	CASSLIGANTEAFF	-	TRBV27	TRBJ1-1	-
TGTGCCAGCAGCCCCGTTCGCGGGGGGTACCAAGAGACCCAGTTCTTC	CASSPVRGGYQETQFF	-	TRBV4-2	TRBJ2-1	TRBD2
TGTGCCAGCAGCCAAGACGGTGTACAAGAGACCCAGTACTTC	CASSQDGVQETQYF	few	TRBV3-1	TRBJ2-5	-
TGTGCCATCAGTTCGACTAGCGGGATTATCAATGAGCAGTACTTC	CAISSTSGIINEQYF	-	TRBV10-3	TRBJ2-7	TRBD2
TGCAGCGTTGCACAGAACACTAATGAAAAACTGTTTTTT	CSVAQNTNEKLFF	-	TRBV29-1	TRBJ1-4	-
TGTGCCAGCAGCCCTAGCGGCCGGGGACAATATGAGCAGTACTTC	CASSPSGRGQYEQYF	-	TRBV27	TRBJ2-7	-
TGCAGTGCTAGACTTTATCTAGCGGGAGAACAAAATGCCTGCGAGCAGTACTTC	CSARLYLAGEQNACEQYF	-	TRBV20-1	TRBJ2-7	TRBD2
TGTGCCAGCAGCTTATCACAGGACTACGAGCAGTACTTC	CASSLSQDYEQYF	-	TRBV7-2	TRBJ2-7	-
TGTGCCAGCAGTGGACTAGCGGGCTCCGACGAGCAGTACTTC	CASSGLAGSDEQYF	-	TRBV6-4	TRBJ2-7	TRBD2
TGTGCCAGTAGTGTAGGGACAGCCTCCTACAATGAGCAGTTCTTC	CASSVGTASYNEQFF	-	TRBV19	TRBJ2-1	TRBD1
TGTGCCATCAGTGTGCCACTCTACGAAACTGAAGCTTTCTTT	CAISVPLYETEAFF	-	TRBV10-3	TRBJ1-1	-
TGTGCCAGCAGCTTACTAGCGGGACTTACACAAGAGACCCAGTACTTC	CASSLLAGLTQETQYF	-	TRBV7-9	TRBJ2-5	TRBD2
TGTGCCAGCAGCCAAGATGCCCCCCGGGATACGCAGTATTTT	CASSQDAPRDTQYF	-	TRBV4-2	TRBJ2-3	-
TGTGCCAGCAGTTCCCGACGGAACAATGAGCAGTTCTTC	CASSSRRNNEQFF	-	TRBV28	TRBJ2-1	-
TGTGCCAGCAGCACAAGTGTCGGACAGAACTATGGCTACACCTTC	CASSTSVGQNYGYTF	few	TRBV7-9	TRBJ1-2	-
TGTGCCAGCAGTGAACTAGCGGGAAACCACGAGCAGTACTTC	CASSELAGNHEQYF	few	TRBV2	TRBJ2-7	TRBD2
TGTGCCAGCAGTAACCGTGTGGGGGGACATACTAGCACAGATACGCAGTATTTT	CASSNRVGGHTSTDTQYF	-	TRBV12-3/TRBV12-4	TRBJ2-3	-
TGTGCCAGCAGTTACTCCGCCCTCGGGACAGGGTATGAAAAACTGTTTTTT	CASSYSALGTGYEKLFF	few	TRBV6-5	TRBJ1-4	TRBD1
TGTGTCAGCAACGCCCTTGACAGCAGCTATAATTCACCCCTCCACTTT	CVSNALDSSYNSPLHF	-	TRBV7-9	TRBJ1-6	-
TGTGCCAGCACAAACGGTCCCCAAATGGGAAATGAGCAGTACTTC	CASTNGPQMGNEQYF	-	TRBV6-1	TRBJ2-5	-
TGCAGCGTTGCTTCGGACTCCTACGAGCAGTACTTC	CSVASDSYEQYF	few	TRBV29-1	TRBJ2-7	-
TGTGCCAGCAGCGTGGGGACAATCCAAGAGACCCAGTACTTC	CASSVGTIQETQYF	-	TRBV9	TRBJ2-5	-
TGTGCCACCCTGACTAGCGGTTCCTACGAGCAGTACTTC	CATLTSGSYEQYF	-	TRBV10-3	TRBJ2-7	TRBD2
TGCAGTGCTCCGGAGACGGGCCTCGGAGGCTACACCTTC	CSAPETGLGGYTF	many	TRBV20-1	TRBJ1-2	-
TGCAGTGCCTGGGAGGGGGCTGACACTGAAGCTTTCTTT	CSAWEGADTEAFF	-	TRBV20-1	TRBJ1-1	TRBD1
TGTGCCAGCAGCTTAGCATGGGGGACAGGGGTAGAAAAACTGTTTTTT	CASSLAWGTGVEKLFF	once	TRBV7-2	TRBJ1-4	TRBD1
TGTGCCAGCAGCCGAAGTCCCTACGAGCAGTACTTC	CASSRSPYEQYF	few	TRBV11-2	TRBJ2-7	-
TGTGCCAGCAGTCCCCCCCGGGACAACACTGAAGCTTTCTTT	CASSPPRDNTEAFF	few	TRBV12-3/TRBV12-4	TRBJ1-1	-